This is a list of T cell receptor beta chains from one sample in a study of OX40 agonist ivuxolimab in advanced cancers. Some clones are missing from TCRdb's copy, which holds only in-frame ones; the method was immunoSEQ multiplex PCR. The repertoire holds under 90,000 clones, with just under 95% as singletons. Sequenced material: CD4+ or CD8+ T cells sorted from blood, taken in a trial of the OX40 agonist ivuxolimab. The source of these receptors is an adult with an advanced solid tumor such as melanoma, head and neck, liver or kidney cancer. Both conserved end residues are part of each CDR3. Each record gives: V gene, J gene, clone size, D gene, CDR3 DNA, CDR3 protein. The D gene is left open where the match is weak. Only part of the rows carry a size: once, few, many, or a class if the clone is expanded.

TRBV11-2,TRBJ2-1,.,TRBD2,TGTGCCAGCAGCTTAGTCCGGACTAGCGGGGGGTACAATGAGCAGTTCTTC,CASSLVRTSGGYNEQFF
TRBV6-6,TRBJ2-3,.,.,TGTGCCAGCAGTATATCCCGGGGCACAGATACGCAGTATTTT,CASSISRGTDTQYF
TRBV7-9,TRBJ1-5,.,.,TGTGCCAGCAGCTTAGCTGGAAGGGATCAGCCCCAGCATTTT,CASSLAGRDQPQHF
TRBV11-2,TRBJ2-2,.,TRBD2,TGTGCCAGCAACAGAGCGGGAGTTTCTGTTCTTGCCGGGGAGCTGTTTTTT,CASNRAGVSVLAGELFF
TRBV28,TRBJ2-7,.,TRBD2,TGTGCCAGCAGTTTAAAGGCTTGGTCGGGACTAGCGGGAGTGTACGAGCAGTACTTC,CASSLKAWSGLAGVYEQYF
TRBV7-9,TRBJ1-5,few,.,TGTGCCAGCAGCTTAGATACTCAGCCCCAGCATTTT,CASSLDTQPQHF
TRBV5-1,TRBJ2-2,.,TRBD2,TGCGCCAGCAGCTTGGTTCTAGCGGGAGGAGCCGGGGAGCTGTTTTTT,CASSLVLAGGAGELFF
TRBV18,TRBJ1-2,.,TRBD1,TGTGCCAGCTCACCACAGAGACAGGGTACTGGCTACACCTTC,CASSPQRQGTGYTF
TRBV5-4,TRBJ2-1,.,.,TGTGCCAGCAGCTTGTTGCTGGTCGGGAGCTCCTACAATGAGCAGTTCTTC,CASSLLLVGSSYNEQFF
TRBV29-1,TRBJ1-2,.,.,TGCAGCGTTGGAGGCAGCGATCCATATGGCTACACCTTC,CSVGGSDPYGYTF
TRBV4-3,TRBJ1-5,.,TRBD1,TGCGCCAGCAGCCAAGACCTCGGACAGGGAGTTATTGGCAATCAGCCCCAGCATTTT,CASSQDLGQGVIGNQPQHF
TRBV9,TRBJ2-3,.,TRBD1,TGTGCCAGCAGCGTAGAAACAGGGGGCAGCACAGATACGCAGTATTTT,CASSVETGGSTDTQYF
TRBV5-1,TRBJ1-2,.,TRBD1,TGCGCCAGCAGCTTGGGGACAGGATACTCCTATGGCTACACCTTC,CASSLGTGYSYGYTF
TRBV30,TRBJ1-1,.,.,TGTGCCTGGAGCTCCCCAGGAGGCCTTGAAGCTTTCTTT,CAWSSPGGLEAFF
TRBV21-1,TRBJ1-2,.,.,TGTGCCAGCAGCAAATGGAGCAGGAACACCAACTATGGCTACACCTTC,CASSKWSRNTNYGYTF
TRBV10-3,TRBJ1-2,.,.,TGTGCCATCAGTGAGCTTGGGGGTACTAACTATGGCTACACCTTC,CAISELGGTNYGYTF
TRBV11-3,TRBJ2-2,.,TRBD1,TGTGCCAGCAGCTTGGGACAGGGGGCCACCGGGGAGCTGTTTTTT,CASSLGQGATGELFF
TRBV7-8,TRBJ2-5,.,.,TGTGCCAGCAGCTTAGCGGGGTGGGGGACCCAGTACTTC,CASSLAGWGTQYF
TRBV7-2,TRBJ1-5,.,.,TGTGCCAGCAGCGTAGACAGCTCCAATCAGCCCCAGCATTTT,CASSVDSSNQPQHF
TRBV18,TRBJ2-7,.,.,TGTGCCAGCTCACCGGGTTCTGAGGACTACGAGCAGTACTTC,CASSPGSEDYEQYF
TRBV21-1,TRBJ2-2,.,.,TGTGCCAGCAGCAAAGAGATGGGGCAGCCCTACACCGGGGAGCTGTTTTTT,CASSKEMGQPYTGELFF
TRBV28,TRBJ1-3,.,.,TGTGCCAGCAGGCCGAACGGAAACACCATATATTTT,CASRPNGNTIYF
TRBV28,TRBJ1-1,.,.,TGTGCCAGCATCTCTTACGGTGCGAACACTGAAGCTTTCTTT,CASISYGANTEAFF
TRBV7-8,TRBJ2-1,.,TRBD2,TGTGCCAGCAGACGAGGGACTAGCGGGACCCACAATGAGCAGTTCTTC,CASRRGTSGTHNEQFF
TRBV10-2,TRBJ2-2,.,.,TGCGCCAGTGTACCCTCGGGACAGAACACCGGGGAGCTGTTTTTT,CASVPSGQNTGELFF
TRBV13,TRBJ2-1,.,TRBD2,TGTGCCAGCAGCTTAGGGGCGGGAGCCTACAATGAGCAGTTCTTC,CASSLGAGAYNEQFF
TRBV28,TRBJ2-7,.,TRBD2,TGTGCCAGCAGCCCAGCGGGGGGGGGCCCCTACGAGCAGTACTTC,CASSPAGGGPYEQYF
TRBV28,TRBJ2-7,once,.,TGTGCCAGCAGTATCCCCCGGGACTCCTACGAGCAGTACTTC,CASSIPRDSYEQYF
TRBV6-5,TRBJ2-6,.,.,TGTGCCAGCAGTTACCGGCCCTCTGGGGCCAACGTCCTGACTTTC,CASSYRPSGANVLTF
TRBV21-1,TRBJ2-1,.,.,TGTGCCAGCAGCCCGGTGGGAGGGGAGTCCTACAATGAGCAGTTCTTC,CASSPVGGESYNEQFF
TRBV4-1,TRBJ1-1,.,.,TGCGCCAGCAGCCCCCTCTCCGGGGTGAGCACTGAAGCTTTCTTT,CASSPLSGVSTEAFF
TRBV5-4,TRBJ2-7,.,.,TGTGCCAGCAGCTTGGACACCACCTACGAGCAGTACTTC,CASSLDTTYEQYF
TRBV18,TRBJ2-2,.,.,TGTGCCAGCTCACCAAGTCCCACCGGGGAGCTGTTTTTT,CASSPSPTGELFF
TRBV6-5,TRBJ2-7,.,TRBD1,TGTGCCAGCAGTTACCTGAAGACAGGGAGCCACGAGCAGTACTTC,CASSYLKTGSHEQYF
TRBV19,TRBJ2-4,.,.,TGTGCCAGTAGTATCCTAGGGGGAAACATTCAGTACTTC,CASSILGGNIQYF
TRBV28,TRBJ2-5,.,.,TGTGCCAGCAGTTTCGCTGGGGCGAGAGAGACCCAGTACTTC,CASSFAGARETQYF
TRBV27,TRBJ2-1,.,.,TGTGCCAGCAGTTTATCCCTTAATAGTCGGAATGAGCAGTTCTTC,CASSLSLNSRNEQFF
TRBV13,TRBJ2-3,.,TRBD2,TGTGCCAGCAACAAAGCGGGGGGCGGCACAGATACGCAGTATTTT,CASNKAGGGTDTQYF
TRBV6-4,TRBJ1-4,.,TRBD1,TGTGCCAGCAGTGACCAGGGGACAGCCGAAAAACTGTTTTTT,CASSDQGTAEKLFF
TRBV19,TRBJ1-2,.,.,TGTGCCAGTAGTATCGACAGAAACTATGGCTACACCTTC,CASSIDRNYGYTF
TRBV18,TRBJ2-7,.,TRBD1,TGTGCCAGCTCACCTGGACAGGCCGACTACGAGCAGTACTTC,CASSPGQADYEQYF
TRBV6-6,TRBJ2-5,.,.,TGTGCCAGCAGTTACGGGGGGAGCCAAGAGACCCAGTACTTC,CASSYGGSQETQYF
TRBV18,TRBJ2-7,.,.,TGTGCCAGCTCACCATTTCGACAGGGAGGAGACGAGCAGTACTTC,CASSPFRQGGDEQYF
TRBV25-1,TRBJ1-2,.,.,TGTGCCAGCAGTTGGGGGGCATATGGCTACACCTTC,CASSWGAYGYTF
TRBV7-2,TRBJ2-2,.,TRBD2,TGTGCCAGCAGCTTAAAAGCGGGAGGGGGGACCGGGGAGCTGTTTTTT,CASSLKAGGGTGELFF
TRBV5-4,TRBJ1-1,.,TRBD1,TGTGCCAGCAGCGGGCAAGACAGGGCTGCTGAAGCTTTCTTT,CASSGQDRAAEAFF
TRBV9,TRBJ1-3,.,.,TGTGCCAGCAGCCCTCCGGGACCCATTAGCTCTGGAAACACCATATATTTT,CASSPPGPISSGNTIYF
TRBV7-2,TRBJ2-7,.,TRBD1,TGTGCCAGCAGCTTGGGACAGGGTGTCTACGAGCAGTACTTC,CASSLGQGVYEQYF
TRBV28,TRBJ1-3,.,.,TGTGCCAGCAGTTTCGCGGTATCTGGAAACACCATATATTTT,CASSFAVSGNTIYF
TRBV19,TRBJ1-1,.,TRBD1,TGTGCCAGTAGTTACAGGGGGGACACTGAAGCTTTCTTT,CASSYRGDTEAFF
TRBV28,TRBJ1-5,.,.,TGTGCCAGCAGTCTCAAAGGTTTCCAGCCCCAGCATTTT,CASSLKGFQPQHF
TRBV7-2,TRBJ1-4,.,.,TGTGCCAGCAGCACTTCAGGTGCAACTAATGAAAAACTGTTTTTT,CASSTSGATNEKLFF
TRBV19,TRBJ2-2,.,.,TGTGCCAGTAATTCAAACAGGGGAGGCACCGGGGAGCTGTTTTTT,CASNSNRGGTGELFF
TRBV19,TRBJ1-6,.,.,TGTGCCAGTGCCGGGAGGAGGGGGGATTCACCCCTCCACTTT,CASAGRRGDSPLHF